This is a list of T cell receptor beta chains from one sample in a study of T cell responses to AZD1222 COVID-19 vaccine. Repertoires were generated with immunoSEQ multiplex PCR, while TCRdb's copy carries only in-frame clones and drops some. The repertoire has some 170,000 clones, more than 90% of them found once; the top ten carry around 3%. The specimen was peripheral blood, collected on day 0 of AZD1222 vaccination. The receptors come from an adult in good health. The CDR3 runs from the conserved cysteine through the conserved F or W. A D gene is named only where the DNA matches it firmly. The size field is filled for only some rows; it gives once, few, many or a size class.

>-|TRBV5-6|once|TRBJ1-1
CASSPRQGRTEAFF
TGTGCCAGCAGCCCCCGGCAGGGAAGAACTGAAGCTTTCTTT
>-|TRBV4-2|-|TRBJ1-5
CASSPRVANGPPQHF
TGTGCCAGCAGTCCCAGGGTAGCAAACGGCCCGCCCCAGCATTTT
>-|TRBV7-9|-|TRBJ2-5
CASRTRQVKTQYF
TGTGCCAGCAGGACTAGACAGGTTAAGACCCAGTACTTC
>-|TRBV30|-|TRBJ1-4
CAWSGQFNEKLFF
TGTGCCTGGAGTGGACAGTTTAATGAAAAACTGTTTTTT
>TRBD1|TRBV27|-|TRBJ2-1
CASSQQTGGKHNEQFF
TGTGCCAGCAGTCAACAGACAGGGGGTAAACACAATGAGCAGTTCTTC
>-|TRBV5-8|-|TRBJ2-4
CASSLEGRGDIQYF
TGTGCCAGCAGCTTGGAGGGTCGAGGAGACATTCAGTACTTC
>TRBD1|TRBV6-5|-|TRBJ1-1
CASSTDRAGNTEAFF
TGTGCCAGCAGTACGGACAGGGCTGGGAACACTGAAGCTTTCTTT
>-|TRBV4-1|few|TRBJ1-1
CASSQVVGQQGNTEAFF
TGCGCCAGCAGCCAAGTTGTGGGACAACAGGGGAACACTGAAGCTTTCTTT
>-|TRBV19|-|TRBJ1-1
CASREYRDTEAFF
TGTGCCAGTAGAGAGTATAGGGACACTGAAGCTTTCTTT
>-|TRBV10-2|-|TRBJ1-5
CASSDSGPSTQHF
TGCGCCAGCAGTGATTCGGGGCCCTCAACCCAGCATTTT
>-|TRBV11-2|-|TRBJ1-1
CASSLAGDLRISTEAFF
TGTGCCAGCAGCTTAGCTGGGGACCTTAGAATCAGCACTGAAGCTTTCTTT
>TRBD1|TRBV2|-|TRBJ1-2
CAFRDSYYGYTF
TGTGCCTTCCGGGACAGCTACTATGGCTACACCTTC
>TRBD1|TRBV10-3|-|TRBJ1-2
CAISGKQGANYGYTF
TGTGCCATCAGTGGCAAACAGGGGGCTAACTATGGCTACACCTTC
>TRBD2|TRBV3-1/TRBV3-2|-|TRBJ2-1
CASSQGLGFRTSHEQFF
TGTGCCAGCAGCCAAGGTTTGGGATTCAGGACTAGCCATGAGCAGTTCTTC
>-|TRBV6-1|-|TRBJ1-3
CASSETQNTIYF
TGTGCCAGCAGTGAGACCCAAAACACCATATATTTT
>-|TRBV19|few|TRBJ1-1
CASSIVHGGTAEAFF
TGTGCCAGTAGTATAGTCCACGGAGGGACCGCTGAAGCTTTCTTT
>-|TRBV27|-|TRBJ2-1
CASRKGVDITYNEQFF
TGTGCCAGCAGAAAGGGGGTCGACATTACCTACAATGAGCAGTTCTTC
>TRBD1|TRBV6-5|-|TRBJ2-1
CASSDSQGNNEQFF
TGTGCCAGCAGTGACTCACAGGGGAACAATGAGCAGTTCTTC
>-|TRBV19|once|TRBJ1-6
CASSIFLTGPNSPLHF
TGTGCCAGTAGTATATTTCTGACAGGTCCCAATTCACCCCTCCACTTT
>TRBD1|TRBV11-2|-|TRBJ2-7
CASSLGGTVYEQYF
TGTGCCAGCAGCTTAGGGGGGACAGTCTACGAGCAGTACTTC
>TRBD2|TRBV3-1/TRBV3-2|-|TRBJ2-1
CASSQAGEASGYNEQFF
TGTGCCAGCAGCCAAGCGGGGGAGGCTAGCGGTTACAATGAGCAGTTCTTC
>-|TRBV3-1/TRBV3-2|-|TRBJ2-7
CASSLAESYEQYF
TGTGCCAGCAGCCTAGCGGAATCCTACGAGCAGTACTTC
>-|TRBV27|-|TRBJ2-1
CASSLGTYNEQFF
TGTGCCAGCAGTTTAGGGACTTACAATGAGCAGTTCTTC
>TRBD1|TRBV27|-|TRBJ1-1
CASSLDRVNTEAFF
TGTGCCAGCAGTTTGGACAGGGTGAACACTGAAGCTTTCTTT
>-|TRBV5-1|-|TRBJ2-7
CASSLGESSYEQYF
TGCGCCAGCAGCTTGGGGGAGTCCTCCTACGAGCAGTACTTC
>-|TRBV5-5|-|TRBJ2-1
CASSLAAGAGEQFF
TGTGCCAGCAGCCTTGCGGCGGGGGCGGGTGAGCAGTTCTTC
>TRBD2|TRBV27|-|TRBJ2-1
CSAAGGPFNEQFF
TGTTCCGCAGCGGGAGGGCCATTTAATGAGCAGTTCTTC
>TRBD1|TRBV4-1|-|TRBJ2-7
CASSQVRQGAYEQYF
TGCGCCAGCAGCCAAGTGCGGCAGGGGGCTTACGAGCAGTACTTC
>-|TRBV3-1/TRBV3-2|once|TRBJ2-7
CASSQDGSLRGEQYF
TGTGCCAGCAGCCAAGATGGGTCCCTTAGGGGAGAGCAGTACTTC
>TRBD2|TRBV2|-|TRBJ2-5
CASGRLAGEGQETQYF
TGTGCCAGCGGCAGACTAGCGGGAGAGGGGCAAGAGACCCAGTACTTC
>-|TRBV18|once|TRBJ2-2
CASSIQEDTGELFF
TGTGCCAGCTCAATCCAGGAGGACACCGGGGAGCTGTTTTTT
>-|TRBV6-5|-|TRBJ1-2
CASSSPGGAVGYTF
TGTGCCAGCAGTTCCCCGGGCGGGGCGGTGGGCTACACCTTC
>-|TRBV6-6|-|TRBJ1-1
CASSYREVAFF
TGTGCCAGCAGTTACAGGGAGGTCGCTTTCTTT
>-|TRBV19|-|TRBJ1-3
CASSITTVTSGNTIYF
TGTGCCAGTAGTATTACGACAGTAACATCGGGAAACACCATATATTTT
>-|TRBV27|-|TRBJ1-1
CASSLRTANTEAFF
TGTGCCAGCAGTTTAAGGACGGCGAACACTGAAGCTTTCTTT
>TRBD2|TRBV6-5|-|TRBJ2-1
CASTTSGSNEQFF
TGTGCCAGCACGACTAGCGGGAGCAATGAGCAGTTCTTC
>-|TRBV19|-|TRBJ1-1
CASSKPRGNMNTEAFF
TGTGCCAGTAGTAAACCCCGGGGGAACATGAACACTGAAGCTTTCTTT
>TRBD1|TRBV19|-|TRBJ1-2
CASSTPSPGTGVTYGYTF
TGTGCCAGTAGTACCCCAAGCCCGGGGACAGGGGTTACCTATGGCTACACCTTC
>-|TRBV2|once|TRBJ1-4
CASSQDSPGNEKLFF
TGTGCCAGCAGCCAGGACAGCCCGGGTAATGAAAAACTGTTTTTT
>-|TRBV6-5|-|TRBJ1-2
CASSQGRDYGYTF
TGTGCCAGCAGTCAGGGGCGGGACTATGGCTACACCTTC
>TRBD2|TRBV5-1|-|TRBJ2-1
CASSQGLAGGNEQFF
TGCGCCAGCAGCCAGGGACTAGCGGGAGGCAATGAGCAGTTCTTC
>TRBD2|TRBV5-1|few|TRBJ2-2
CASSLLASGRIGGELFF
TGCGCCAGCAGCTTGCTGGCTAGCGGGAGGATTGGCGGGGAGCTGTTTTTT
>-|TRBV6-4|-|TRBJ1-2
CASSTSPESYGYTF
TGTGCCAGCAGCACGTCCCCAGAGTCCTATGGCTACACCTTC
>-|TRBV4-1|-|TRBJ2-7
CASSFQPSALAYEQYF
TGCGCCAGCAGCTTCCAGCCTAGCGCCCTCGCCTACGAGCAGTACTTC
>-|TRBV15|-|TRBJ2-5
CATSRDLGSETQYF
TGTGCCACCAGCAGAGACCTCGGATCGGAGACCCAGTACTTC
>-|TRBV6-2/TRBV6-3|-|TRBJ2-7
CASSYSGGRGNEQYF
TGTGCCAGCAGTTACTCGGGGGGCCGGGGGAACGAGCAGTACTTC
>-|TRBV4-1|-|TRBJ2-4
CASSLERQNIQYF
TGCGCCAGCAGCCTAGAGAGACAAAACATTCAGTACTTC
>-|TRBV5-5|-|TRBJ1-6
CASSLQGPILNNSPLHF
TGTGCCAGCAGCTTGCAGGGGCCCATCCTTAATAATTCACCCCTCCACTTT
>TRBD2|TRBV7-9|-|TRBJ2-7
CASSRTSGRQSNEQYF
TGTGCCAGCAGCCGGACTAGCGGGAGGCAGTCCAACGAGCAGTACTTC
>-|TRBV5-6|-|TRBJ1-4
CASSFRDEKLFF
TGTGCCAGCAGCTTTAGGGATGAAAAACTGTTTTTT
>-|TRBV7-2|-|TRBJ1-5
CASSRQADSNQPQHF
TGTGCCAGCAGTCGCCAGGCGGATAGCAATCAGCCCCAGCATTTT
>-|TRBV30|-|TRBJ1-2
CAWSVRRLAYYGYTF
TGTGCCTGGAGTGTACGCCGCTTGGCCTACTATGGCTACACCTTC
>-|TRBV7-2|-|TRBJ1-1
CASSLWTENTEAFF
TGTGCCAGCAGCCTTTGGACCGAGAACACTGAAGCTTTCTTT
>-|TRBV5-8|few|TRBJ1-2
CASSLDSMVGDYGYTF
TGTGCCAGCAGCTTGGACTCGATGGTTGGGGACTATGGCTACACCTTC
>-|TRBV6-1|-|TRBJ1-2
CASSEGPPIGYTF
TGTGCCAGCAGTGAAGGGCCTCCTATAGGCTACACCTTC
>TRBD1|TRBV6-6|-|TRBJ1-5
CASSAQTGKSNQPQHF
TGTGCCAGCAGTGCACAGACAGGGAAAAGCAATCAGCCCCAGCATTTT
>-|TRBV6-5|-|TRBJ1-1
CASSYSEPTEAFF
TGTGCCAGCAGTTACTCCGAGCCCACTGAAGCTTTCTTT